These 14 T cell receptor beta chains originate from one sample sequenced in a study of T-cell reconstitution after alpha-beta-depleted transplantation in children. Unique molecular identifiers were built into the TCRbeta library. TCRdb fed the PCR reads into MiXCR, producing one record per CDR3 protein. The sample holds about 600,000 distinct CDR3 sequences, roughly 23% seen once. Sequenced here: PBMCs, mostly from graft donor cells, sampled 360 days after TCRalphabeta/CD19-depleted stem cell transplant. The receptor set was obtained from a boy younger than two who had a stem cell transplant for acute myeloid leukemia, so the T cells may come from the graft donor.

V is TRBV10-3 and J is TRBJ1-2, with TRBD1 as a possible D gene (5 bases). CDR3 size: 14 residues. The V and J ends lost 6 bases and 2 bases respectively, with 13 bases between them. The germline V gene has CDR1 ENHRY and CDR2 SYGVKD. The chain's CDR3 is CAISSGSGNYGYTF. The CDR3 nucleotides are TGTGCCATCAGCTCAGGGTCCGGCAACTATGGCTACACCTTC.

This chain links TRBV4-3 with TRBJ1-5; 8 bases map to TRBD1. This CDR3 is 19 amino acids long. CDR1 LGHNA and CDR2 YSLEER come from the germline V gene. The junction had 10 bases not matched to a gene; V was cut back by 0 bases and J by 0 bases. CDR3 in amino acids: CASSQDRTGGLNSNQPQHF. CDR3 sequence (DNA): TGCGCCAGCAGCCAAGATCGAACAGGGGGACTTAATAGCAATCAGCCCCAGCATTTT.

This clonotype appeared a few times. V is TRBV7-9 and J is TRBJ2-1; TRBD1 matches 10 bases. V was clipped by 3 bases and J by 4 bases; unmatched bases: 6. The CDR3 extends over 16 amino acids. The germline gives CDR1 SEHNR, CDR2 FQNEAQ (reference sequence). The CDR3 loop is CASSLTGGPGYNEQFF. The CDR3 bases are TGTGCCAGCAGCTTGACAGGGGGCCCGGGTTACAATGAGCAGTTCTTC.

Many counts were recorded for this clonotype. V is TRBV20-1 and J is TRBJ1-3; D is undetermined. Germline assignment: CDR1 DFQATT and CDR2 SNEGSKA (reference sequence). V was pared by 5 bases and J by 1 base, with 18 bases between. This CDR3 has 16 residues. CDR3 bases: TGCAGTGCTCCGGACCGACGCCCTTTTTCTGGAAACACCATATATTTT. Residues: CSAPDRRPFSGNTIYF.

This clonotype was detected a few times. The V call is TRBV24-1, the J call TRBJ2-2; D is possibly TRBD1 or TRBD2 (5 bases each). Between the trimmed V and J ends, which lost 9 bases and 0 bases, there was a span of 16 bases. The CDR3 is 16 amino acids. Per the germline V gene, CDR1 is KGHDR and CDR2 is SFDVKD. The CDR3 sequence is CATRGPGYANTGELFF. CDR3 nucleotides: TGTGCCACCCGAGGGCCAGGGTACGCGAACACCGGGGAGCTGTTTTTT.

This chain links TRBV5-1 with TRBJ2-7; D possibly matches TRBD1 or TRBD2 (5 bases each). Germline-derived CDR1 and CDR2 are SGHRS and YFSETQ. Between the trimmed V and J ends, which lost 0 bases and 1 base, there was a span of 8 bases. This CDR3 comprises 14 residues. CDR3 bases: TGCGCCAGCAGCTTGGGGGACGGATCCTACGAGCAGTACTTC. As protein: CASSLGDGSYEQYF. The entire variable domain, with the rest obtained from reference TRBV5-1 and TRBJ2-7, is as follows: KAGVTQTPRYLIKTRGQQVTLSCSPISGHRSVSWYQQTPGQGLQFLFEYFSETQRNKGNFPGRFSGRQFSNSRSEMNVSTLELGDSALYLCASSLGDGSYEQYFGPGTRLTVT.

At least ten counts were recorded for this clonotype. CDR3 sequence (DNA): TGCGCCAGCAGTCGAAGGGGCAACACTGAAGCTTTCTTT. Its protein product is CASSRRGNTEAFF. This chain joins TRBV10-1 and TRBJ1-1; D might be TRBD1 (5 bases). The CDR3 has 13 residues. Germline V CDR1 and CDR2: WNHNN, SYGVQD (reference sequence). The V and J ends lost 5 bases and 2 bases respectively, with 9 bases between them.

The V and J genes are TRBV7-9 and TRBJ1-3, with D maybe TRBD1 (5 bases). This CDR3 is 16 amino acids long. The V and J ends lost 1 base and 0 bases respectively, with 10 bases between them. Germline CDR1 reads SEHNR; CDR2 reads FQNEAQ (reference sequence). The CDR3 DNA is TGTGCCAGCAGCTTAGGCAGGGACCTCTCTGGAAACACCATATATTTT. Its protein is CASSLGRDLSGNTIYF.

This clonotype was counted a few times. The chain carries TRBV7-2 and TRBJ2-1; TRBD2 agrees at 14 bases. The CDR3 is 14 amino acids. Unmatched junction bases numbered 9, after V lost 10 bases and J lost 10 bases. Per the germline V gene, CDR1 is SGHTA and CDR2 is FQGNSA. The CDR3, as DNA: TGTGCCACCTGGGAGACTAGCGGGGGGGTCGAGCAGTTCTTC. Protein: CATWETSGGVEQFF.

This clonotype was counted many times. The chain links TRBV12-3 or TRBV12-4 to TRBJ2-2; no clear D gene. The CDR3 runs 12 residues. Trimming cost V 8 bases and J 5 bases, with 9 bases left between them. CDR3: CASSPDTGELFF. The CDR3 bases are TGTGCCAGCTCACCAGATACCGGGGAGCTGTTTTTT.

This clonotype has ten or more counts. V usage is TRBV9 and J usage is TRBJ2-1, with a tentative D call TRBD1 (6 bases). V shed 3 bases and J shed 8 bases, with 12 bases lying between them. The CDR3 sequence is 13 residues long. The V gene's germline CDR1 is SGDLS and CDR2 YYNGEE. CDR3 bases: TGTGCCAGCAGCGCGACCCCAGGGGATGAGCAGTTCTTC. Translated, it gives CASSATPGDEQFF.

The V gene is TRBV19, the J gene TRBJ1-5, with TRBD1 as a possible D gene (6 bases). The CDR3 is made up of 15 amino acids. V was trimmed by 5 bases and J by 0 bases, leaving 11 bases between them. Germline assignment: CDR1 LNHDA and CDR2 SQIVND (reference sequence). CDR3 in amino acids: CASSGQMTSNQPQHF. The DNA for the CDR3 is TGTGCCAGTAGTGGACAGATGACTAGCAATCAGCCCCAGCATTTT.

This clonotype was seen repeatedly, ten times or more. This chain links TRBV7-9 with TRBJ2-7, with 7 nucleotides matching TRBD1. This CDR3 spans 11 amino acids. Germline V gene sequence: CDR1 SEHNR, CDR2 FQNEAQ (reference sequence). Losses at the gene ends were 8 bases for V and 3 bases for J; bases not matched to a gene: 1. Here the CDR3 DNA reads TGTGCCAGCGGACAGGACTACGAGCAGTACGTC. Its protein product is CASGQDYEQYV.

The genes are TRBV7-9 and TRBJ2-5; D is ambiguous. The V gene's germline CDR1 is SEHNR and CDR2 FQNEAQ (reference sequence). This CDR3 has 11 amino acids. V lost 7 bases to trimming and J lost 4 bases, with 7 bases between them. The DNA for the CDR3 is TGTGCCAGCAAGGTGGGAGAGACCCAGTACTTC. Amino acid sequence: CASKVGETQYF.